This TCR beta chain originates from a study of T-cell reconstitution after alpha-beta-depleted transplantation in children. General study results and limits: T-cell numbers and diversity one year post-transplant derived largely from freshly generated T cells.

This clonotype showed up many times. What it binds is unknown. Preparing the TCRbeta library involved the use of unique molecular identifiers. TCRdb reprocessed the PCR reads with MiXCR, giving one entry per CDR3 protein. The sample records 330,000 or so distinct CDR3 sequences, over 7.5% being singletons. Germline-derived CDR1 and CDR2 are MDHEN and SYDVKM. Trimming pared 5 bases from V and 3 bases from J, leaving 16 bases between. The CDR3 extends over 15 amino acids. This sequence joins TRBV28 and TRBJ1-2, with D tentatively TRBD1 (5 bases). The clonotype originates from a female patient aged 2-9 years who had a stem cell transplant for Fanconi anemia, so the T cells may come from the graft donor. The specimen comprised peripheral blood, sampled 360 days after TCRalphabeta/CD19-depleted stem cell transplant. The CDR3 loop is CASSDTGSGYYGYTF. The CDR3, as DNA: TGTGCCAGCAGTGATACAGGATCAGGATACTATGGCTACACCTTC.